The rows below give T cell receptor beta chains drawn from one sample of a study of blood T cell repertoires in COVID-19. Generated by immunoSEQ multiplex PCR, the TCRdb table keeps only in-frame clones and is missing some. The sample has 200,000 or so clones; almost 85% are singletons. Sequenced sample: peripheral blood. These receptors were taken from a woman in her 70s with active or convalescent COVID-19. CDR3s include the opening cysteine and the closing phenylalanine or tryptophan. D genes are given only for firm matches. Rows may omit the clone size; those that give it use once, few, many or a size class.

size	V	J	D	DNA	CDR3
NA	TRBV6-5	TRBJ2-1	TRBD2	TGTGCCAGCCAATCGCCGGGAGGGGGGTCGGAGGAGCAGTTCTTC	CASQSPGGGSEEQFF
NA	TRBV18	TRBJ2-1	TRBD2	TGTGCCAGCTCACCTCCATCGGGGACTAAGGTTATAAATGAGCAGTTCTTC	CASSPPSGTKVINEQFF
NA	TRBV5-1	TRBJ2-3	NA	TGCGCCAGCAGCTTGGGACTACTCATCACAGATACGCAGTATTTT	CASSLGLLITDTQYF
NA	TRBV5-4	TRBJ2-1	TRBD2	TGTGCCAGCAGCTTAATAGCGGGAGGGGATGAGCAGTTCTTC	CASSLIAGGDEQFF
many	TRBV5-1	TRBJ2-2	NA	TGCGCCAGCAGCTTAATAAACACCGGGGAGCTGTTTTTT	CASSLINTGELFF
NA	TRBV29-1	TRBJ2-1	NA	TGCAGCGTTGAAAACACAGGGTACAATGAGCAGTTCTTC	CSVENTGYNEQFF
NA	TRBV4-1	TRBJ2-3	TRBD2	TGCGCCAGCAGTCCTCTAGCGGGGTTTAGCACAGATACGCAGTATTTT	CASSPLAGFSTDTQYF
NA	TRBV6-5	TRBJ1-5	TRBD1	TGTGCCAGCAGCCCGACAGGGACCAATCAGCCCCAGCATTTT	CASSPTGTNQPQHF
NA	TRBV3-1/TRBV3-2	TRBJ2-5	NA	TGTGCCAGCAGCCAAACAGTGGTGTCCCAGTACTTC	CASSQTVVSQYF
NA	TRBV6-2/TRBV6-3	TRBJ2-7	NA	TGTGCCAGCAGCGGACTACAAGTGGCCTCATACGAGCAGTACTTC	CASSGLQVASYEQYF
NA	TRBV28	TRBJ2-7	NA	TGTGCCAGCAGTTCTCTACCTTCCTACGAGCAGTACTTC	CASSSLPSYEQYF
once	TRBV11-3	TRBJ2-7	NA	TGTGCCAGCAGCTTAGGGCGGGACTACGAGCAGTACTTC	CASSLGRDYEQYF
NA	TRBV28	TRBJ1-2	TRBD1	TGTGCCAGCACCTTTACAGGGGGGCTATATGGCTACACCTTC	CASTFTGGLYGYTF
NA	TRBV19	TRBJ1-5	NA	TGTGCCAGTAGTACTTACTACGATAGCAATCAGCCCCAGCATTTT	CASSTYYDSNQPQHF
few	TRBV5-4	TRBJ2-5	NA	TGTGCCAGCAGCGGCCTGGGCGGCGGGAAGGGGGAGACCCAGTACTTC	CASSGLGGGKGETQYF
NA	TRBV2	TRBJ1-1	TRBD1	TGTGCCAGCAGTGGACAGGGGAGTACTGAAGCTTTCTTT	CASSGQGSTEAFF
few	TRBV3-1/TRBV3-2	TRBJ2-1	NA	TGTGCCAGCAGCCAAGAGAGGGAGCAGTTCTTC	CASSQEREQFF
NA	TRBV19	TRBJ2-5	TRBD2	TGTGCCAGTAGTATGACTAGCGGGACTCCCCAAGAGACCCAGTACTTC	CASSMTSGTPQETQYF
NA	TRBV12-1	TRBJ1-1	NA	TGTGCCAGCAGCTTTGTGGAGGTGAACACTGAAGCTTTCTTT	CASSFVEVNTEAFF
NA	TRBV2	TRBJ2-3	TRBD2	TGTGCCAGCAGTGAGGGACTAGCGAGTGACACAGATACGCAGTATTTT	CASSEGLASDTDTQYF
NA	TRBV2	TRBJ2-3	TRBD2	TGTGCCAGCAGCTGGACTAGCGGGAGGGGCACAGATACGCAGTATTTT	CASSWTSGRGTDTQYF
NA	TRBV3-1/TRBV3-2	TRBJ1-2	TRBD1	TGTGCCAGCAGCGGACGACAGGGACAGGTTGATGGCTACACCTTC	CASSGRQGQVDGYTF
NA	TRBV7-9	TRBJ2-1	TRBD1	TGTGCCAGCAGCTCTCAAAGGGGACAGGCGTCAATGGCGCAGTTCTTC	CASSSQRGQASMAQFF
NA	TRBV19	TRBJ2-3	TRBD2	TGTGCCAGTAGTAATGGTCTAGCGGGAGGCACAGATACGCAGTATTTT	CASSNGLAGGTDTQYF